This note documents a single T cell receptor beta chain sequence. This entry comes from a study of blood T cell repertoires in COVID-19. The wider study: PBMCs, B-cell-depleted T cells, or T cells were the source of the cDNA or gDNA that made up the material.

The CDR3 is 12 amino acids. The germline V and J ends were trimmed by 7 bases and 4 bases, with 11 bases remaining between them. Those enrolled, adults aged roughly 18 to 90 years, came from 25 or so US areas. Cohorts were determined from participant-reported clinical history. As handled by the study authors: Cell counts per sample came from amplifying reference gene primers. TCRdb's table, derived via immunoSEQ multiplex PCR, lists solely in-frame clones and lacks some. V, J and clone size are taken as reported in that table, and D and trimming were inferred from the DNA itself. The sample holds some 300,000 clones, 89% seen once.

The sequenced material came from PBMCs or T cells enriched from blood (not recorded which). The receptor was derived from a woman aged 45-65 years who had been exposed to COVID-19. The chain combines TRBV12-3 or TRBV12-4 with TRBJ2-7; the D gene is possibly TRBD1 (5 bases). The chain's CDR3 is CASTATEYEQYF. CDR3 nucleotides: TGTGCCAGCACCGCGACAGAGTACGAGCAGTACTTC.